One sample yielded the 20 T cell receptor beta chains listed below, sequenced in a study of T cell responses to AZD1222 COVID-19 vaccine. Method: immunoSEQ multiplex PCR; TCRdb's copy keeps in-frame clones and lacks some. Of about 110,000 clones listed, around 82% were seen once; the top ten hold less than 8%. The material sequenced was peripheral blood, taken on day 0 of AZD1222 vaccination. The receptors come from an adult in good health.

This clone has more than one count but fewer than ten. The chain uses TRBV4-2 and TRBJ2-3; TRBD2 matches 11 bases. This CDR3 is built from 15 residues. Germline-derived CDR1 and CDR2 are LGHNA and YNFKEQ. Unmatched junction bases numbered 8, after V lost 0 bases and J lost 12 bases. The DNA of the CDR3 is TGTGCCAGCAGCCAAGATATTAGCGGGGGGGCTTCACAGTATTTT. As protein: CASSQDISGGASQYF.

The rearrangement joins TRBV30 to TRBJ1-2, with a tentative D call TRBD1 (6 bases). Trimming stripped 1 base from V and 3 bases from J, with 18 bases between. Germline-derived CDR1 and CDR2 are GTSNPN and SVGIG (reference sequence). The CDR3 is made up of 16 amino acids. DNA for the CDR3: TGTGCCTGGAGTGAGGCTACAAGACAGGTGGACTATGGCTACACCTTC. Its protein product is CAWSEATRQVDYGYTF.

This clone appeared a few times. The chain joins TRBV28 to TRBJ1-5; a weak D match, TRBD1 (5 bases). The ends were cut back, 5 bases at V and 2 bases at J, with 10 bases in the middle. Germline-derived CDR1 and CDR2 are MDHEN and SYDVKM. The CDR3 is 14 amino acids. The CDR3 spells CASSIPTGNQPQHF. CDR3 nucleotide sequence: TGTGCCAGCAGTATTCCGACAGGCAATCAGCCCCAGCATTTT.

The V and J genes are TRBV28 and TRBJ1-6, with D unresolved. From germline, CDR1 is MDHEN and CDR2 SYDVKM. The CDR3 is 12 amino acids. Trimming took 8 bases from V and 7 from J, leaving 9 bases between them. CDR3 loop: CASGPRNSPLHF. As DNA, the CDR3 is TGTGCCAGCGGACCACGCAATTCACCCCTCCACTTT.

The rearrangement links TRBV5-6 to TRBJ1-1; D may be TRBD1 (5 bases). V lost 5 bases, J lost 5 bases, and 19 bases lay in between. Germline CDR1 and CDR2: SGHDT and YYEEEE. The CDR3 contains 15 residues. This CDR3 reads CASSPTQGSRTEAFF. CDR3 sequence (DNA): TGTGCCAGCAGTCCCACCCAGGGAAGCCGAACTGAAGCTTTCTTT.

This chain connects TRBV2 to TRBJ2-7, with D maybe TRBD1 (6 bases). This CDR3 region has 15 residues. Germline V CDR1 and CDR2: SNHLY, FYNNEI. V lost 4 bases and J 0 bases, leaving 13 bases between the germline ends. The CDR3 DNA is TGTGCCAGCAGTGGGGACACCTTCGACTCCTACGAGCAGTACTTC. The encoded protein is CASSGDTFDSYEQYF.

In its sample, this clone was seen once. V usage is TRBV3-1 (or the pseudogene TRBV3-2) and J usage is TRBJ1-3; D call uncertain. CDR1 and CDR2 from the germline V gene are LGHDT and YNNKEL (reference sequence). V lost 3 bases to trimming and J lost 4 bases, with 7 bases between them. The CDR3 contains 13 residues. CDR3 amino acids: CASSQGRGNTIYF. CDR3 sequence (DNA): TGTGCCAGCAGCCAGGGGAGGGGAAACACCATATATTTT.

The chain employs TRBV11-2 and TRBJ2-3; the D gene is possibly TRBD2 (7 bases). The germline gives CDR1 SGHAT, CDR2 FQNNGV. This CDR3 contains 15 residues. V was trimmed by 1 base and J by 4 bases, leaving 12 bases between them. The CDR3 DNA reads TGTGCCAGCAGCTTAGCGGGGGGCGGGGCAGATACGCAGTATTTT. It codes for CASSLAGGGADTQYF.

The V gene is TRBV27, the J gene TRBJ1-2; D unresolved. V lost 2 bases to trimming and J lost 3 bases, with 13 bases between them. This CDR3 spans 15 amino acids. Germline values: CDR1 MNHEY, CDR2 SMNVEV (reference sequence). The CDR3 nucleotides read TGTGCCAGCAGTTTAGGAGCCTCCCTCCACTATGGCTACACCTTC. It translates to CASSLGASLHYGYTF.

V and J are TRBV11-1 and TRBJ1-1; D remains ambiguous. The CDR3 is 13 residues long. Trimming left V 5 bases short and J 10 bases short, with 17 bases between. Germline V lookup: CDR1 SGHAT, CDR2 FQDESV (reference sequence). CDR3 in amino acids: CASSPWTEFTAFF. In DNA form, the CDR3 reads TGTGCCAGCAGCCCTTGGACTGAATTTACAGCTTTCTTT.

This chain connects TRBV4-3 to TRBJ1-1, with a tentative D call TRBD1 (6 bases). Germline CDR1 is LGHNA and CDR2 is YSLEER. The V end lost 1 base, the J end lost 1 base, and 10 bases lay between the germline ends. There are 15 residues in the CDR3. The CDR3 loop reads CASSQVARGNTEAFF. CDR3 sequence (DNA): TGCGCCAGCAGCCAAGTGGCCAGGGGGAACACTGAAGCTTTCTTT.

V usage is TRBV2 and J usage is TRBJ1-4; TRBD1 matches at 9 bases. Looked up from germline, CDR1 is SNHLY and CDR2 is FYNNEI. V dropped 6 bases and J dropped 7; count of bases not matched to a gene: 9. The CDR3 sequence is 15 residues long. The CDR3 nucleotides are TGTGCCAGCAGCCCGCCGACAGGGGGTGTTGAAAAACTGTTTTTT. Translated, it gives CASSPPTGGVEKLFF.

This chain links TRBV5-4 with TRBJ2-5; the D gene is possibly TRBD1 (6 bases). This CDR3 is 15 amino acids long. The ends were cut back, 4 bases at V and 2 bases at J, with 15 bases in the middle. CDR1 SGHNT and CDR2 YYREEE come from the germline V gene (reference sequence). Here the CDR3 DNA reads TGTGCCAGCAGCCCTCAGACAGGACCACAAGAGACCCAGTACTTC. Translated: CASSPQTGPQETQYF. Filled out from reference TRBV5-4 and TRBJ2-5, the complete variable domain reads ETGVTQSPTHLIKTRGQQVTLRCSSQSGHNTVSWYQQALGQGPQFIFQYYREEENGRGNFPPRFSGLQFPNYSSELNVNALELDDSALYLCASSPQTGPQETQYFGPGTRLLVL.

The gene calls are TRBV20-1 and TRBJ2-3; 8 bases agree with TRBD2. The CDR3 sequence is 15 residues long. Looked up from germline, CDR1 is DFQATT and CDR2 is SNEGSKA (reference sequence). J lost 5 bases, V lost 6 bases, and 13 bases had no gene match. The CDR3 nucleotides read TGCAGTGCCAGTAATCCGGGGGGGCCTGGAGATACGCAGTATTTT. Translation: CSASNPGGPGDTQYF.

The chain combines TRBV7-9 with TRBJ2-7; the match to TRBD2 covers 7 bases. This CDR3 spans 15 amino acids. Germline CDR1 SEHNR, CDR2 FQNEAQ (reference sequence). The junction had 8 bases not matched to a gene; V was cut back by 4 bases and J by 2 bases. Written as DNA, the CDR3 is TGTGCCAGCAGCTACTATCTGGGAGGGGCCTACGAGCAGTACTTC. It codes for CASSYYLGGAYEQYF.

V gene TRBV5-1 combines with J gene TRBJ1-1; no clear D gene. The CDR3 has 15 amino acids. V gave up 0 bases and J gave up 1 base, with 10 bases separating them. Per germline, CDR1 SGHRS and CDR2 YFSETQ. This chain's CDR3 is CASSLAGHGNTEAFF. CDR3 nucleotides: TGCGCCAGCAGCTTGGCTGGGCACGGGAACACTGAAGCTTTCTTT.

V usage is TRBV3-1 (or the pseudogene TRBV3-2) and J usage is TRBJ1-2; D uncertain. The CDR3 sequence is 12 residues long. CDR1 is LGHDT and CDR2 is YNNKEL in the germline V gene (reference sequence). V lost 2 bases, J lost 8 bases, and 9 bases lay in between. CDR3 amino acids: CASSQPQRGYTF. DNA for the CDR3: TGTGCCAGCAGCCAACCTCAGAGGGGCTACACCTTC.

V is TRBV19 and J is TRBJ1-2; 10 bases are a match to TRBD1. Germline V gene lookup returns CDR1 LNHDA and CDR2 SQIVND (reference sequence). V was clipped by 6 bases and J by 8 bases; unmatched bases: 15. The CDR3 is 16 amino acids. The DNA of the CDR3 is TGTGCCAGTAGCCCCGGGGGGACAGGGGTTTCGGGAGGCTACACCTTC. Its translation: CASSPGGTGVSGGYTF.

The CDR3 sequence is CASSLELGTGGSEGYTF. The CDR3 DNA reads TGTGCCAGCAGCTTAGAGCTGGGGACAGGGGGTTCAGAGGGCTACACCTTC. The chain combines TRBV7-2 with TRBJ1-2; 11 bases map to TRBD1. The CDR3 extends over 17 amino acids. Losses at the gene ends were 1 base for V and 8 bases for J; bases not matched to a gene: 12. Looked up from germline, CDR1 is SGHTA and CDR2 is FQGNSA.

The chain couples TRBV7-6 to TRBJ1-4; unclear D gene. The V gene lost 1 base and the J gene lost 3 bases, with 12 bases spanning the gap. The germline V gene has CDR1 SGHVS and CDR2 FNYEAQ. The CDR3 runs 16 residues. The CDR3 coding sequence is TGTGCCAGCAGCTTAGGAATAGGGCTACCTAATGAAAAACTGTTTTTT. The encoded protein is CASSLGIGLPNEKLFF.